This T cell receptor (beta chain) was found in a study of blood T cell repertoires in COVID-19. Background on the study: Spain, Italy and the United States supplied samples that represented acute and convalescent COVID-19. Sample material is recorded as cDNA or gDNA derived from T cells, B-cell-depleted T cells, or PBMCs.

In the original analysis: Estimation of nucleated cell counts relied on the amplification of reference gene primers. Here immunoSEQ multiplex PCR was the method, and the copy in TCRdb shows in-frame clones only, minus some. For V, J and clone size, that table is used; D and trimming come from the DNA. The repertoire holds about 250,000 clones, with less than 90% as singletons. V was trimmed by 7 bases and J by 2 bases, leaving 11 bases between them. The CDR3 covers 13 residues. CDR1 and CDR2 (germline): ENHRY, SYGVKD. The V call is TRBV10-3, the J call TRBJ2-5; D gene unclear. The sequence came from a woman between 40 and 50 years old who had recovered from COVID-19. Sequenced sample: peripheral blood. CDR3 in amino acids: CAITSGIQETQYF. The CDR3 region has the DNA TGTGCCATCACTTCAGGAATACAAGAGACCCAGTACTTC.